This record concerns one T cell receptor beta chain sequence. The antigen remains undetermined. This sample is part of a study of tumor-infiltrating lymphocytes in primary liver carcinoma. Study-level information: Patients underwent resection of primary liver carcinoma. Samples gave roughly 3.5 to 7.5 million productive TCRbeta reads, similar across tissue types. The study, taken as a whole, reports: Tumors carried a top-250-clone fraction significantly exceeding that of blood (p = 0.039).

CDR1 and CDR2 (germline): SGHAT, FQNNGV. Trimming shortened V by 5 bases and J by 5 bases, and 19 bases separated the two germline ends. CDR3 length equals 15 residues. Out of unsorted whole blood came the blood RNA, and germline DNA was extracted as well. With chronic HBV infection, the patients were also treatment-naive. Total RNA amounting to roughly 480 ng was the source from which TCR beta cDNA was made with a constant-region primer. Slightly modified ARM-PCR served as the procedure for the TCR beta libraries. These libraries came from three rounds of nested multiplex PCR. The opening two PCR rounds, ten to eleven cycles each, paired TRBV1-TRBV30 forward primers with a C-beta reverse primer. MiXCR was run by TCRdb on the multiplex PCR reads, yielding one entry per CDR3 protein. The sample includes 310,000 or so distinct CDR3 sequences, almost 60% of them seen just once.

The TCR was taken from a woman between 25 and 40 years old with primary liver carcinoma and hepatitis B virus infection. This sequence joins TRBV11-2 and TRBJ2-7, with D possibly being TRBD1 (6 bases). The sample consisted of peripheral blood. CDR3 in amino acids: CASSPNDRPDHEQYF. The CDR3 coding sequence is TGTGCCAGCAGCCCCAACGACAGGCCAGACCACGAGCAGTACTTC.